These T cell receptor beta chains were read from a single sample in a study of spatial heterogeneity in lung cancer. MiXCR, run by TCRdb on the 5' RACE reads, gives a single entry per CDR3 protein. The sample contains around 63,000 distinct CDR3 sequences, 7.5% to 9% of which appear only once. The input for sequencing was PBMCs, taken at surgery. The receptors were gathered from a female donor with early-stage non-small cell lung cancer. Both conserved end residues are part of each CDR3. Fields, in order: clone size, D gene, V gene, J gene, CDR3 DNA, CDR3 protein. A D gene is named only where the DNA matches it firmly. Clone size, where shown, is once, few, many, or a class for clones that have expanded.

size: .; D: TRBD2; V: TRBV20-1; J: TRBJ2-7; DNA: TGCAGTGCTAGTGGCCTAGCGGGACCCCCCTACGAGCAGTACTTC; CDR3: CSASGLAGPPYEQYF
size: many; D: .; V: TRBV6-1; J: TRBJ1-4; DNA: TGTGCCAGCAGTGAACAGGGGTTGTCTAATGAAAAACTGTTTTTT; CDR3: CASSEQGLSNEKLFF
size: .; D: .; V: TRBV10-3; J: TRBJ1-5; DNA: TGTGCCATCAGTGAAGGGGTTGGAAATCAGCCCCAGCATTTT; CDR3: CAISEGVGNQPQHF
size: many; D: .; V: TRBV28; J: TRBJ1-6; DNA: TGTGCCAGCAGTTCGGGACCGACTCTAGGGGTTTCACCCCTCCACTTT; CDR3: CASSSGPTLGVSPLHF
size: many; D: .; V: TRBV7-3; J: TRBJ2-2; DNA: TGTGCCAGCAGCTTAATATCAGCCCTGAACACCGGGGAGCTGTTTTTT; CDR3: CASSLISALNTGELFF
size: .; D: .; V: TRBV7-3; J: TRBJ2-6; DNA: TGTGCCAGCAGCGGACGTTCTTATACTGGGGCCAACGTCCTGACTTTC; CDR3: CASSGRSYTGANVLTF
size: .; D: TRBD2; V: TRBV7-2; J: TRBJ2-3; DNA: TGTGCCAGCAGCCCCAGACTAGCGGGGTGGGGGGATACGCAGTATTTT; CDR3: CASSPRLAGWGDTQYF
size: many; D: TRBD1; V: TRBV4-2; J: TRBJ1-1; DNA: TGTGCCAGCAGCCAGGGGACAGAGAGAAACACTGAAGCTTTCTTT; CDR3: CASSQGTERNTEAFF
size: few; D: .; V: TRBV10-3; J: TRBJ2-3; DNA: TGTGCCATCAGTGAGTCGACAGCCACTTTCACAGATACGCAGTATTTT; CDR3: CAISESTATFTDTQYF
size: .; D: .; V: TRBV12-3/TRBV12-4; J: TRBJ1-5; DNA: TGTGCCAGCAGTTTAGCGGGGTTGGGGATGGATAGCAATCAGCCCCAGCATTTT; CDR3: CASSLAGLGMDSNQPQHF
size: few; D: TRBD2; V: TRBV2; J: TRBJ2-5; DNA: TGTGCCAGCAGGAGATTAGCGGGAGAAGAGACCCAGTACTTC; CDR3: CASRRLAGEETQYF
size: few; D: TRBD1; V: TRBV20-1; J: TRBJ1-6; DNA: TGCAGTGCTAGGGTACAGGGGCTAAGGAATTCACCCCTCCACTTT; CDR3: CSARVQGLRNSPLHF
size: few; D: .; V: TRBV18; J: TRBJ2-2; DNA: TGTGCCAGCTCACCGGCTGGTCACACCGGGGAGCTGTTTTTT; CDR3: CASSPAGHTGELFF
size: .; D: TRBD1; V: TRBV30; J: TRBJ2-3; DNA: TGTGCCTGGAGGGACAGGGTGGCAGATACGCAGTATTTT; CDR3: CAWRDRVADTQYF
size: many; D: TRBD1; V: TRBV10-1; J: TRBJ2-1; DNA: TGCGCCAGCAGCCCCGGGACAGGGTTGGGGAATGAGCAGTTCTTC; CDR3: CASSPGTGLGNEQFF
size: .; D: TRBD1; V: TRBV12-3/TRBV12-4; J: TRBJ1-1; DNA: TGTGCCAGCAGAGCAGGGGGCTGGGGGAACACTGAAGCTTTCTTT; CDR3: CASRAGGWGNTEAFF
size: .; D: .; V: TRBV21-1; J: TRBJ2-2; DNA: .; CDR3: CASSPRTGTPMAGSCFF
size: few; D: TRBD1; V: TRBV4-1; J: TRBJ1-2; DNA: TGCGCCAGCAGCCAACCGACAGGGGGTCTCTATGGCTACACCTTC; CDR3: CASSQPTGGLYGYTF
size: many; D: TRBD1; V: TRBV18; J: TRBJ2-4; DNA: TGTGCCAGCTCACCACCGGGACAGGGGTCCAAAAACATTCAGTACTTC; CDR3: CASSPPGQGSKNIQYF
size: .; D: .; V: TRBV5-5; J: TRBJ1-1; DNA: TGTGCCAGCAGCTTGGATAGTTCCTGGAACACTGAAGCTTTCTTT; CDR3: CASSLDSSWNTEAFF
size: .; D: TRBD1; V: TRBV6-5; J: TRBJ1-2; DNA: TGTGCCAGCAGGTTCACGGGACAGGGCTTTTATGGCTACACCTTC; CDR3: CASRFTGQGFYGYTF
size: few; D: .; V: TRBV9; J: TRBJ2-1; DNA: TGTGCCAGCAGCGTAGCCGGGACACTAAGATACAATGAGCAGTTCTTC; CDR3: CASSVAGTLRYNEQFF
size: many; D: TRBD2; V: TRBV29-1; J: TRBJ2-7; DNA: TGCAGCGTTGGGGGACTAGCGGGAAAGAGTTACGAGCAGTACTTC; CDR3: CSVGGLAGKSYEQYF
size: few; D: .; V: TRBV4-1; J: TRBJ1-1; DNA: TGCGCCAGCAGCCAAGATCGGCGGGTGGCTTTCTTT; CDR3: CASSQDRRVAFF
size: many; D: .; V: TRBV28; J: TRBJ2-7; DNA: TGTGCCAGCAGTTTAGACGCGGGGCCTGGGTACGAGCAGTACTTC; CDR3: CASSLDAGPGYEQYF
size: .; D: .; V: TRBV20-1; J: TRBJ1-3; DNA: TGCAGTGCCGGGCCCGGAAACACCATATATTTT; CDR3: CSAGPGNTIYF
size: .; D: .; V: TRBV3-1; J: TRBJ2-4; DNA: TGTGCCAGCAGCCAAGGGACACCCCGAGGACAGTACTTC; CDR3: CASSQGTPRGQYF
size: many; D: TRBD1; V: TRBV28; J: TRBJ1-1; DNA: TGTGCCAGCAGACGACAGGGAGCGGGTGAAGCTTTCTTT; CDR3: CASRRQGAGEAFF
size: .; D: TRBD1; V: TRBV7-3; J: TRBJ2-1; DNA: TGTGCCAGCAGCCCCCACCGGGACAGGGGCAATGAGCAGTTCTTC; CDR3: CASSPHRDRGNEQFF
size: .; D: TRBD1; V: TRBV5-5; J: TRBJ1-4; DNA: TGTGCCAGCAGTTCAGAGGGGGCGCTCTTTGAAAAACTGTTTTTT; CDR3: CASSSEGALFEKLFF
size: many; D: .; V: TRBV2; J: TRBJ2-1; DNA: TGTGCCAGCAAACCGGACAGAAACAATGAGCAGTTCTTC; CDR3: CASKPDRNNEQFF
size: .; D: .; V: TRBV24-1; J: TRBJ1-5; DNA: TGTGCCACCAGTGGGAGCCCCAATCAGCCCCAGCATTTT; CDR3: CATSGSPNQPQHF
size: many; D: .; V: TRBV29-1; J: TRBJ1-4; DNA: TGCAGCGTCCCAGGTCTGGGCTCAAAACTGTTTTTT; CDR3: CSVPGLGSKLFF
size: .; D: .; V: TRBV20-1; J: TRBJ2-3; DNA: TGCAGTGCTAGAGATTTGCGGAAATCTAGCACAGATACGCAGTATTTT; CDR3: CSARDLRKSSTDTQYF
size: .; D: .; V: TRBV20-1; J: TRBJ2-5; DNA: TGCAGTGCTAGAGATAGGAGGGGGGAGACCCAGTACTTC; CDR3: CSARDRRGETQYF
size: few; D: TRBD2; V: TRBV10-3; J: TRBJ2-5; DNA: TGTGCCATCAGTGAGTTGGGACTAGGAGAGACCCAGTACTTC; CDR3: CAISELGLGETQYF
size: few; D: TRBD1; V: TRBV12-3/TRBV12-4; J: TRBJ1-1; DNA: TGTGCCAGCAGCCCAGCACAGGGGTGGAACACTGAAGCTTTCTTT; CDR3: CASSPAQGWNTEAFF
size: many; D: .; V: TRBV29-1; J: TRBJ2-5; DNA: TGCAGCGTTGAAGTCTCTACCGGGATTGGGACCCAGTACTTC; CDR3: CSVEVSTGIGTQYF
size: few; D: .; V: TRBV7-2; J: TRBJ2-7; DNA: TGTGCCAGCAGCACTCCTGCGGTGAATACCTACGAGCAGTACTTC; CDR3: CASSTPAVNTYEQYF
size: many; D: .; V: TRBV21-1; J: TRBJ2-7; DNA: TGTGCCACAGTACAGGCCTACGAGCAGTACTTC; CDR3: CATVQAYEQYF
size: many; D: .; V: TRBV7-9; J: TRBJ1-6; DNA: TGTGCCAGCAGCTTAGGGGCAGGGGCTGATTCACCCCTCCACTTT; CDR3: CASSLGAGADSPLHF
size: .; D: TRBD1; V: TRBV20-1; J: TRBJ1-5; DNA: TGCAGTGCTGCTACAGGGGGCAATCAGCCCCAGCATTTT; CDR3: CSAATGGNQPQHF
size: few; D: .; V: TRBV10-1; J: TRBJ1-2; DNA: TGCGCCAGCAGTGCGGGCCGCGACTATGGCTACACCTTC; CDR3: CASSAGRDYGYTF
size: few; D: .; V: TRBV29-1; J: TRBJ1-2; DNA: TGCAGCTCTTGGGGGGCTTATGGCTACACCTTC; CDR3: CSSWGAYGYTF
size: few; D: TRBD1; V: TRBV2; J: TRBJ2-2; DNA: TGTGCCAGCAGTGAAGAGGGGGCGACCGGGGAGCTGTTTTTT; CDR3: CASSEEGATGELFF
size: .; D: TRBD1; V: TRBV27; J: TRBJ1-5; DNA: TGTGCCAGCAGTTTCAGGACAGGGACAGGCCAGCCCCAGCATTTT; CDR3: CASSFRTGTGQPQHF
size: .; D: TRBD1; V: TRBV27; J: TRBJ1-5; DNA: TGTGCCAGCAGCTGGGGACAGGGTAATCAGCCCCAGCATTTT; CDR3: CASSWGQGNQPQHF
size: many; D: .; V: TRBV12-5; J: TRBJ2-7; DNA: TGTGCTAGTGGGGACCAGTACGAGCAGTACTTC; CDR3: CASGDQYEQYF
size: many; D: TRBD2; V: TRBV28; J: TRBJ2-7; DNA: TGTGCCAGCACCCTAAGTGGGACTAGCGGGAGCGAGCAGTACTTC; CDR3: CASTLSGTSGSEQYF
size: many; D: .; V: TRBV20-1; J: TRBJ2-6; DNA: TGCAGTGCTACCACCGAGGGGTCTGGGGCCAACGTCCTGACTTTC; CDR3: CSATTEGSGANVLTF
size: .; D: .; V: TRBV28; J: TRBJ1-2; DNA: TGTGCCATCCCCGCGGGGGCGGGTGGGAACTATGGCTACACCTTC; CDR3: CAIPAGAGGNYGYTF
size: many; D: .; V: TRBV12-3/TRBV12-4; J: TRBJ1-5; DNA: TGTGCCAGCAGTTTACGGCAGGGCTACAATCAGCCCCAGCATTTT; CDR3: CASSLRQGYNQPQHF
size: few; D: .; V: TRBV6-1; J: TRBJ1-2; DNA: TGTGCCAGCAGTGAATCGACAGTTCCTAACTATGGCTACACCTTC; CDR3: CASSESTVPNYGYTF
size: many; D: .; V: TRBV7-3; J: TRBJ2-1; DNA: TGTGCCAGCAGCTTAGTTTCGGGTAGCATCGATGAGCAGTTCTTC; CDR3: CASSLVSGSIDEQFF
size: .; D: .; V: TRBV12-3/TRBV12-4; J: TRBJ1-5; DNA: TGTGCCAGCCTTATGGACGGTGCGGGGCCCCAGCATTTT; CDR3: CASLMDGAGPQHF
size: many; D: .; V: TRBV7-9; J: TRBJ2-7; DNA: TGTGCCAGCAGCTTAGACACCTCCTACGAGCAGTACTTC; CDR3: CASSLDTSYEQYF
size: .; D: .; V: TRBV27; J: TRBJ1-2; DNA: TGTGCCAGCGGACCTCGAGCACAGAACTATGGCTACACCTTC; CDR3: CASGPRAQNYGYTF
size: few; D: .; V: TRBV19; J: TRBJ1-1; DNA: TGTGCCAGTAGTATCGGCCCGGGGACCGAGGGCCCTGAAGCTTTCTTT; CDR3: CASSIGPGTEGPEAFF
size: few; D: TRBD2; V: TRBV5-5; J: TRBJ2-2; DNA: TGTGCCAGCAGCTTGGGGTGGGACTACCTCCGCGAGGAGCTGTTTTTT; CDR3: CASSLGWDYLREELFF
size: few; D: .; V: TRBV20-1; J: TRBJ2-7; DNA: TGCAGTGCTACGCCCCAACCCGCTGAGCAGTACTTC; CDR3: CSATPQPAEQYF